A selection of T cell receptor beta chains follows, all from one sample in a study of tumor-infiltrating lymphocytes in oesophageal squamous cell carcinoma. TCRdb recomputed calls from the PCR reads with MiXCR, one row per CDR3 protein. Found here are over 20,000 distinct CDR3 sequences, around two fifths of them singletons; the top ten hold roughly 37%. Input material: esophageal tumor tissue. These receptors were taken from a male donor with esophageal squamous cell carcinoma. CDR3s include the opening cysteine and the closing phenylalanine or tryptophan. The order of the fields is clone size, D gene, J gene, V gene, CDR3 length, CDR3 DNA, CDR3 protein. The D gene is left open where the match is weak. The size field is filled for only some rows; it gives once, few, many or a size class.

clone size: many
D gene: TRBD2
J gene: TRBJ2-7
V gene: TRBV27
CDR3 length: 14
CDR3 DNA: TGTGCCAGCAGTTCAGGGACTAGGGCCTACGAGCAGTACTTC
CDR3 protein: CASSSGTRAYEQYF

clone size: .
D gene: TRBD2
J gene: TRBJ2-7
V gene: TRBV30
CDR3 length: 14
CDR3 DNA: TGTGCCTGGGGGAGGGAAGGGGCTTGGAGCGAGCAGTACTTC
CDR3 protein: CAWGREGAWSEQYF

clone size: many
D gene: .
J gene: TRBJ2-5
V gene: TRBV4-1
CDR3 length: 15
CDR3 DNA: TGCGCCAGCAGCTCATCCGGGATGACACTAGAGACCCAGTACTTC
CDR3 protein: CASSSSGMTLETQYF

clone size: many
D gene: TRBD1
J gene: TRBJ1-2
V gene: TRBV6-1
CDR3 length: 12
CDR3 DNA: TGTGCCACCGCTCAGGGGGTCTATGGCTACACCTTC
CDR3 protein: CATAQGVYGYTF

clone size: once
D gene: TRBD1
J gene: TRBJ1-2
V gene: TRBV7-3
CDR3 length: 14
CDR3 DNA: TGTGCCAGCAGCCTCACAGGGGGCGACTATGGCTACACCTTC
CDR3 protein: CASSLTGGDYGYTF

clone size: many
D gene: TRBD2
J gene: TRBJ2-7
V gene: TRBV28
CDR3 length: 14
CDR3 DNA: TGTGCCAGCAGTCTAGCGGGGGCCCAGGGGGAGCAGTACTTC
CDR3 protein: CASSLAGAQGEQYF

clone size: .
D gene: .
J gene: TRBJ2-7
V gene: TRBV12-3/TRBV12-4
CDR3 length: 16
CDR3 DNA: TGTGCCAGCAGTTTAGATAATGTAGAGACAATCTACGAGCAGTACTTC
CDR3 protein: CASSLDNVETIYEQYF

clone size: .
D gene: TRBD1
J gene: TRBJ1-6
V gene: TRBV27
CDR3 length: 15
CDR3 DNA: TGTACCAGCAGTTCCGGACAGGGGAATCCCTACGAGCAGTACTTT
CDR3 protein: CTSSSGQGNPYEQYF

clone size: .
D gene: .
J gene: TRBJ2-7
V gene: TRBV7-9
CDR3 length: 14
CDR3 DNA: TGTGCCAGCAGCTTAGCGCTCCAGCCCTACGAGCAGTACTTC
CDR3 protein: CASSLALQPYEQYF

clone size: few
D gene: .
J gene: TRBJ2-1
V gene: TRBV6-2/TRBV6-3
CDR3 length: 16
CDR3 DNA: TGTGCCAGCAGTCGCTTGGTAGGGATCACCTACAATGAGCAGTTCTTC
CDR3 protein: CASSRLVGITYNEQFF

clone size: many
D gene: .
J gene: TRBJ2-7
V gene: TRBV6-2/TRBV6-3
CDR3 length: 11
CDR3 DNA: TGTGCCAGCGGTAAATACAATGAGCAGTACTTC
CDR3 protein: CASGKYNEQYF

clone size: many
D gene: TRBD2
J gene: TRBJ2-1
V gene: TRBV7-6
CDR3 length: 15
CDR3 DNA: TGTGCCAGCAGCTTAGTACTAGCGACCTACAATGAGCAGTTCTTC
CDR3 protein: CASSLVLATYNEQFF

clone size: .
D gene: .
J gene: TRBJ2-2
V gene: TRBV7-3
CDR3 length: 17
CDR3 DNA: TGTGCCAGCAGCTTAAGGTCGGGACGTCCGAACACCGGGGAGCTGTTTTTT
CDR3 protein: CASSLRSGRPNTGELFF

clone size: .
D gene: .
J gene: TRBJ2-7
V gene: TRBV4-1
CDR3 length: 15
CDR3 DNA: TGCGCCAGCAGCCAAGATAGGTCCGGGGCGTCTGAGCAGTACTTC
CDR3 protein: CASSQDRSGASEQYF

clone size: many
D gene: .
J gene: TRBJ2-1
V gene: TRBV12-3/TRBV12-4
CDR3 length: 14
CDR3 DNA: TGTGCCAGCAGTTTAGGTCGGGGCCTGTGGGAGCAGTTCTTC
CDR3 protein: CASSLGRGLWEQFF

clone size: .
D gene: .
J gene: TRBJ2-7
V gene: TRBV7-6
CDR3 length: 13
CDR3 DNA: TGTGCCAGCAGCTTGCAGGGTTGGGACGAGCAGTACTTC
CDR3 protein: CASSLQGWDEQYF

clone size: .
D gene: TRBD2
J gene: TRBJ2-7
V gene: TRBV7-8
CDR3 length: 16
CDR3 DNA: TGTGCCAGCAGCTCTGCCCTGGGTAGCGGGGGGAACGAGCAGTACTTC
CDR3 protein: CASSSALGSGGNEQYF